This TCR beta chain was obtained from a study of T cells expressing NK-cell markers. The wider study: Most of the eight sequenced donors tested HCMV-seropositive; one tested seronegative. Findings of the study overall: A range of about 1.0-7.0% of CD8+ T cells consisted of dominant NKG2C+ clonotypes in several donors. Dominance of the CD3+CD56-NKG2C+ fraction by these clonotypes also held in several donors.

Production of TCR beta cDNA relied on 5'RACE template switching with UMIs. TCRdb reprocessed the 5' RACE reads; each CDR3 protein has one entry and no DNA is given. Its table records 200,000 to 300,000 distinct CDR3 sequences. The CDR3 totals 15 residues. Germline CDR1 and CDR2: SEHNR and FQNEAQ (reference sequence). Concerning this clonotype: Its antigen is unknown.

This sequence joins TRBV7-9 and TRBJ2-5. This receptor was taken from a man between 18 and 29 years old in good health. The sample taken for sequencing was blood T cells: a sorted CD56 or NKG2C T cell subset, CD4+ or CD8+ T cells, or bulk PBMC T cells (not recorded which). The CDR3 sequence is CASSPRVGIQETQYF.